These T cell receptor beta chains were read from a single sample in a study of cytomegalovirus exposure and HLA in healthy donors. Using immunoSEQ multiplex PCR, the repertoire was profiled, and TCRdb retains in-frame clones only, with some absent. Here the sample spans more than 65,000 clones, roughly 93% being singletons. The sequenced sample was PBMCs. The receptors here all came from a man between 18 and 29 years old in good health and CMV-seronegative. The CDR3 runs from the conserved cysteine through the conserved F or W. The D gene is left open where the match is weak. Expanded clones get a size class; other rows say once, few or many, or leave the size out.

>-|TRBJ1-1|-|TRBV6-1
TGTGCCAGCAGTGCCGGGGTTTGGGGCACTGAAGCTTTCTTT
CASSAGVWGTEAFF
>-|TRBJ2-5|TRBD2|TRBV11-3
TGTGCCAGCAGCCTCAGTCGGGGGGGTCAAGAGACCCAGTACTTC
CASSLSRGGQETQYF
>-|TRBJ2-7|TRBD1|TRBV9
TGTGCCAGCAGCGAGGGACCGACAGGGACCTCTTACGAGCAGTACTTC
CASSEGPTGTSYEQYF
>-|TRBJ1-1|TRBD1|TRBV7-2
TGTGCCAGCAGCTTAGCAGGGGGACAGGGCTGGAAAGCTTTCTTT
CASSLAGGQGWKAFF
>-|TRBJ2-5|TRBD2|TRBV7-9
TGTGCCAGCAGGCCTAGAGGGGCTAGCGGGGGCCAAGAGACCCAGTACTTC
CASRPRGASGGQETQYF
>-|TRBJ2-7|-|TRBV5-8
TGTGCCAGCAGCTGGCGAGGTGGTGCAGCCTACGAGCAGTACTTC
CASSWRGGAAYEQYF
>-|TRBJ2-4|TRBD1|TRBV5-6
TGTGCCAGCAGCCAGATGGGACAGGCCAAAAACATTCAGTACTTC
CASSQMGQAKNIQYF
>-|TRBJ1-1|TRBD1|TRBV6-1
TGTGCCAGCAGTGAAGACTTAGGGGGCGGGTACACTGAAGCTTTCTTT
CASSEDLGGGYTEAFF
>-|TRBJ1-4|-|TRBV4-3
TGCGCCAGCAGCCAAGGGGCGGGCGACGCTGAAAAACTGTTTTTT
CASSQGAGDAEKLFF
>-|TRBJ1-1|-|TRBV28
TGTGCCAGCAGTTTGATAAGGGGGGGAGCTTTCTTT
CASSLIRGGAFF
>-|TRBJ1-3|TRBD1|TRBV5-4
TGTGCCAGCAGTCCAGACAGGGTGTCAAGAAACACCATATATTTT
CASSPDRVSRNTIYF
>-|TRBJ1-5|TRBD1|TRBV19
TGTGCCAGTTCTCACCGGGACAGGGAAAATCAGCCCCAGCATTTT
CASSHRDRENQPQHF
>few|TRBJ2-7|-|TRBV2
TGTGCCAGCAGTGAAGGGAGGGTCCTCGGTGGCTACGAGCAGTACTTC
CASSEGRVLGGYEQYF
>-|TRBJ1-2|-|TRBV30
TGTGCCTGCGCAGTGGGGGGGTCATTGAATGGCTACACCTTC
CACAVGGSLNGYTF
>few|TRBJ1-1|-|TRBV5-4
TGTGCCAGCAGCTTCGACAGAAACACTGAAGCTTTCTTT
CASSFDRNTEAFF
>-|TRBJ2-1|-|TRBV27
TGTGCCAGCAGCCCCAGGGGAGTCAATGAGCAGTTCTTC
CASSPRGVNEQFF
>once|TRBJ2-1|TRBD2|TRBV11-2
TGTGCCAGCAGCTTAGTAGAAGGTCTAGCGGGGGGATCCAATGAGCAGTTCTTC
CASSLVEGLAGGSNEQFF
>-|TRBJ2-4|-|TRBV7-3
TGTGCCAGCAGCTTCGAGGCGGGCCGGATTCAGTACTTC
CASSFEAGRIQYF
>-|TRBJ2-2|TRBD2|TRBV10-3
TGTGCCATCAGCAAAACTAGCGGGAGGGCCGTAGGGGAGCTGTTTTTT
CAISKTSGRAVGELFF
>-|TRBJ1-2|-|TRBV30
TGTGCCCTGCTCCCCCGGGATTCCTCCTCCTACACCTTC
CALLPRDSSSYTF
>-|TRBJ1-2|TRBD1|TRBV7-9
TGTGCCAGCAGCTGGATTGGACAGGGCCATGGCTACACCTTC
CASSWIGQGHGYTF
>-|TRBJ2-6|-|TRBV25-1
TGTGCCAGCAGTGGGAGTAGAGCTGGGGCCAACGTCCTGACTTTC
CASSGSRAGANVLTF
>-|TRBJ2-5|-|TRBV6-5
TGTGCCAGCAGTTCCACAGGGGAGACCCAGTACTTC
CASSSTGETQYF
>-|TRBJ2-1|-|TRBV16
TGTGCCAGCAGCCAATCGATACAGAGCTCCTACAATGAGCAGTTCTTC
CASSQSIQSSYNEQFF
>-|TRBJ2-1|-|TRBV27
TGTGCCAGCGGGAGGGGGGGGGTCGACAATGAGCAGTTCTTC
CASGRGGVDNEQFF